The next 9 T cell receptor beta chains were all read from a single sample in a study of shared clonotypes between healthy human individuals. Sequenced by immunoSEQ multiplex PCR; TCRdb stores in-frame clones only, minus some. In the table there are 1,500,000 or so clones, around 98.5% of which are singletons. The sequenced material came from naive CD4+ T cells sorted from blood. As to subset: CD45RA+ positively selected. Receptors originate from a man aged 25 to 45 in good health.

This chain uses TRBV9 with TRBJ2-5, with 12 positions matching TRBD1. The CDR3 has 17 amino acids. V trimming: 0 bases; J trimming: 4 bases; junction bases outside the gene matches: 7. Germline V gene data show CDR1 as SGDLS and CDR2 as YYNGEE. The CDR3 DNA follows: TGTGCCAGCAGCGTAGCTGCGGGACAGGGGGCTGTAGAGACCCAGTACTTC. This encodes CASSVAAGQGAVETQYF.

This rearrangement joins TRBV7-9 to TRBJ2-4; 7 bases are a match to TRBD1. V was pared by 2 bases and J by 5 bases, with 0 bases of the junction left unmatched. Germline V CDR1 and CDR2: SEHNR, FQNEAQ (reference sequence). CDR3 length: 13 amino acids. CDR3: CASSLQGENIQYF. The CDR3 DNA sequence: TGTGCCAGCAGCTTACAGGGGGAAAACATTCAGTACTTC.

The chain combines TRBV7-2 with TRBJ2-2; D may correspond to TRBD1 or TRBD2 (5 bases each). V was shortened by 2 bases and J by 6 bases, with 13 bases between the two germline ends. The CDR3 contains 15 residues. Germline CDR1 reads SGHTA; CDR2 reads FQGNSA. DNA of the CDR3: TGTGCCAGCAGCTTATTCGGGGCGCAATCCGGGGAGCTGTTTTTT. Translated, it gives CASSLFGAQSGELFF.

The J gene is TRBJ2-7, the V gene TRBV7-8; the match to TRBD1 covers 7 bases. This CDR3 has 15 residues. The V segment lost 4 bases and the J segment 0 bases; nucleotides outside the gene matches: 6. Germline V gene lookup returns CDR1 SGHVS and CDR2 FQNEAQ. CDR3 region: CASSSQGQISYEQYF. CDR3 DNA: TGTGCCAGCAGCTCCCAGGGACAGATCTCCTACGAGCAGTACTTC.

This sequence joins TRBV2 and TRBJ2-3, with D unclear. CDR1 is SNHLY and CDR2 is FYNNEI in the germline V gene. This CDR3 has 14 amino acids. Trimming shortened V by 7 bases and J by 0 bases, and 11 bases separated the two germline ends. CDR3 coding DNA: TGTGCCAGCATGGGCGGAACTAGCACAGATACGCAGTATTTT. Its protein is CASMGGTSTDTQYF.

J is TRBJ1-2 and V is TRBV15, with TRBD1 as a possible D gene (5 bases). This CDR3 is built from 16 residues. Germline CDR1 LNHNV, CDR2 YYDKDF (reference sequence). The V end was cut by 6 bases, the J end by 0 bases, with 17 bases between. This CDR3 is CATSKAGTSPNYGYTF. CDR3 DNA: TGTGCCACCAGTAAAGCCGGGACTTCACCTAACTATGGCTACACCTTC.

The CDR3 here is CASSLPGSSYEQYF. In DNA, the CDR3 is TGTGCCAGCTCACTCCCGGGTAGTTCCTACGAGCAGTACTTC. J is TRBJ2-7 and V is TRBV18, with no clear D. The V end lost 4 bases, the J end lost 1 base, and 11 bases lay between the germline ends. Germline lookup yields CDR1 KGHSH and CDR2 LQKENI. The CDR3 loop spans 14 amino acids.

The chain joins TRBV18 to TRBJ1-3; no clear D. This CDR3 region has 17 residues. Deletions cut 1 base from V and 1 base from J, with 14 bases between. Germline CDR1 is KGHSH and CDR2 is LQKENI. CDR3 DNA sequence: TGTGCCAGCTCACCACTGGACCCGGGCGGTTCTGGAAACACCATATATTTT. It codes for CASSPLDPGGSGNTIYF.

The rearrangement uses TRBV27 and TRBJ2-6; 10 bases match TRBD2. The junction had 6 bases not matched to a gene; V was cut back by 3 bases and J by 4 bases. The CDR3 has 17 residues. The germline V gene has CDR1 MNHEY and CDR2 SMNVEV (reference sequence). As DNA, the CDR3 is TGTGCCAGCAGTTTCCTAGCGGGAGTAGAAGGGGCCAACGTCCTGACTTTC. Translating it yields CASSFLAGVEGANVLTF.